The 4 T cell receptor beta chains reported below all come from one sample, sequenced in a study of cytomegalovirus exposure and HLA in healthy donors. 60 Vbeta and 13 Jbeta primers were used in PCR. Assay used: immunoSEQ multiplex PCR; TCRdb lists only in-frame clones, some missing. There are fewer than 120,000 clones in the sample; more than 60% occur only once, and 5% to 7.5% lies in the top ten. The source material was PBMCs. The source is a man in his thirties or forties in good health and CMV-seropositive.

CDR3 in amino acids: CASSQRGQGNTGELFF. DNA for the CDR3: TGTGCCAGCAGCCAGCGGGGACAGGGGAACACCGGGGAGCTGTTTTTT. The rearrangement links TRBV7-6 to TRBJ2-2; TRBD1 aligns across 9 bases. V gave up 5 bases and J gave up 1 base; unmatched junction bases: 5. The V gene's germline CDR1 is SGHVS and CDR2 FNYEAQ. The CDR3 covers 16 residues.

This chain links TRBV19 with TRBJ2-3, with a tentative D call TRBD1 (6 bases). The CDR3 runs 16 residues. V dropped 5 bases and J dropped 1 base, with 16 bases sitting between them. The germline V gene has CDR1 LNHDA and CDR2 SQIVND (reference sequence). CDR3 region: CASSFQTGGGTDTQYF. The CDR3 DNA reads TGTGCCAGTAGTTTCCAGACAGGTGGAGGCACAGATACGCAGTATTTT.

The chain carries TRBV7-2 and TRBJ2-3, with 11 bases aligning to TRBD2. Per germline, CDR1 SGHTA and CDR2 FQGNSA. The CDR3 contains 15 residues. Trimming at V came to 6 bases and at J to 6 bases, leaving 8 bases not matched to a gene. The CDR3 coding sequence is TGTGCCAGCAGTTCTACTAGCGGGGGCCCGGATACGCAGTATTTT. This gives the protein CASSSTSGGPDTQYF.

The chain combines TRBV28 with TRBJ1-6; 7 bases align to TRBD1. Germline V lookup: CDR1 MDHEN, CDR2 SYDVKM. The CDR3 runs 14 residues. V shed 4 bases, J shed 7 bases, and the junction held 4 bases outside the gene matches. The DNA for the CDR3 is TGTGCCAGCAGTTCGACAGGGATCAATTCACCCCTCCACTTT. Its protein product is CASSSTGINSPLHF.